A single T cell receptor beta chain is shown here with its context. What it binds is not known. One end of the junction is discordant with germline, which a read error may explain. This sample was included in a study of T cell responses to AZD1222 COVID-19 vaccine. Study results and limitations: The donor cohort was predominantly white British with a female majority, and clonal diversity may have been underestimated. No day 14 peak samples; only post-peak repertoires were characterized. Just 6 or 7 AZD1222 recipients were seropositive at baseline.

Some clones are missing from TCRdb's copy, which holds only in-frame ones; the method was immunoSEQ multiplex PCR. The profile shows 120,000 to 150,000 clones, roughly 91% of them singletons. CDR3 length: 14 amino acids. Germline V gene sequence: CDR1 SNHLY, CDR2 FYNNEI. The receptor was derived from an adult in good health. Sequenced material: peripheral blood, taken on day 0 of AZD1222 vaccination. V gene TRBV2 combines with J gene TRBJ2-2, with 7 bases lining up with TRBD2. DNA of the CDR3: TGTGCCAGCAGCGAAGCGGGGAGGAACGGGGAGCTGTTTTTT. Translation gives CASSEAGRNGELFF.